The 14 T cell receptor beta chains presented below share a single source sample, sequenced in a study. Via MiXCR, TCRdb re-called the 5' RACE reads, giving one row per CDR3 protein. The table includes about 7,200 distinct CDR3 sequences, around 40% detected once. Sequenced material: memory CD4+ T cells sorted from blood. As for subset: memory CD4+ T cells, CD4+CD45RO+CD25-. These receptors were taken from a female donor with breast cancer.

This clonotype turned up a few times. The chain combines TRBV11-3 with TRBJ2-3, with a tentative D call TRBD2 (5 bases). The ends were cut back, 5 bases at V and 2 bases at J, with 11 bases in the middle. The germline V gene encodes CDR1 SGHNT and CDR2 YENEEA. This CDR3 is 14 amino acids long. The CDR3 loop is CASSPSGDTDTQYF. CDR3 DNA: TGTGCCAGCAGCCCAAGCGGAGACACAGATACGCAGTATTTT.

This clonotype was seen a handful of times. V gene TRBV5-1 combines with J gene TRBJ2-5; D is possibly TRBD1 (6 bases). Germline CDR1 and CDR2: SGHRS and YFSETQ. V was trimmed by 4 bases and J by 4 bases, leaving 14 bases between them. The CDR3 is 14 residues long. The CDR3 region is CASSNSGVGETQYF. DNA for the CDR3: TGCGCCAGCAGCAACTCAGGGGTCGGAGAGACCCAGTACTTC.

This rearrangement joins TRBV2 to TRBJ1-2; D remains unclear. The V end lost 3 bases, the J end lost 3 bases, and 8 bases lay between the germline ends. The CDR3 is 13 residues long. Germline CDR1 and CDR2: SNHLY and FYNNEI. The CDR3 DNA is TGTGCCAGCAGTGACAGCTCCTACTATGGCTACACCTTC. Protein: CASSDSSYYGYTF.

The chain uses TRBV12-5 and TRBJ1-2; D gene unclear. Per germline, CDR1 LGHNT and CDR2 FRNRAP. The V end was cut by 0 bases, the J end by 2 bases, with 13 bases between. This CDR3 region has 16 residues. CDR3: CASGLVLGETNYGYTF. DNA of the CDR3: TGTGCTAGTGGTTTGGTACTTGGGGAAACAAACTATGGCTACACCTTC.

The rearrangement joins TRBV2 to TRBJ2-5, with D uncertain. Trimming removed 3 bases at V and 8 bases at J, with 7 bases between. This CDR3 region has 11 residues. Per germline, CDR1 SNHLY and CDR2 FYNNEI. Here the CDR3 DNA reads TGTGCCAGCAGTGATGGGGTTACCCAGTACTTC. Translating gives CASSDGVTQYF.

The chain carries TRBV7-3 and TRBJ2-1; D is undetermined. V was cut by 5 bases and J by 0 bases, with 11 bases left in between. Germline V lookup: CDR1 SGHTA, CDR2 FQGTGA. The CDR3 has 15 amino acids. The CDR3 DNA is TGTGCCAGCAGCCCAGAGCAGAGCTCCTACAATGAGCAGTTCTTC. It codes for CASSPEQSSYNEQFF.

The chain recombines TRBV11-2 with TRBJ2-5; TRBD2 aligns across 9 bases. Germline V gene data show CDR1 as SGHAT and CDR2 as FQNNGV. The CDR3 is made up of 21 amino acids. J was trimmed by 5 bases and V by 7 bases; bases with no gene match: 29. This CDR3 reads CASKHMSQFLEPGTSYETQYF. The CDR3 DNA follows: TGTGCCAGCAAACATATGTCGCAGTTCTTGGAACCCGGGACTAGCTACGAGACCCAGTACTTC.

Concerning this clonotype itself: This likely comes from a read error, as the CDR3 has no conserved phenylalanine or tryptophan at its end. The genes are TRBV6-5 and TRBJ2-7, with 10 nucleotides matching TRBD2. The DNA matches TRBJ2-1 better at its end, which makes the J call doubtful. The CDR3 loop spans 14 amino acids. The germline gives CDR1 MNHEY, CDR2 SVGAGI. The CDR3 DNA follows: TGTGCCAGCAGTGAACTAGCGGGACGCAATGAGCAGTTCTTG. This codes for CASSELAGRNEQFL.

This clonotype has more than one count but fewer than ten. The genes are TRBV7-2 and TRBJ2-5; TRBD2 matches at 8 bases. Per the germline V gene, CDR1 is SGHTA and CDR2 is FQGNSA. The CDR3 consists of 14 residues. V lost 4 bases, J lost 5 bases, and 6 bases stayed unmatched. CDR3 protein: CASSYKAGVETQYF. The CDR3 bases are TGTGCCAGCAGCTATAAAGCGGGAGTGGAGACCCAGTACTTC.

V is TRBV20-1 and J is TRBJ2-1, with D perhaps TRBD2 (7 bases). This CDR3 has 19 amino acids. V was clipped by 1 base and J by 4 bases, with 26 bases between them. CDR1 and CDR2 (germline): DFQATT, SNEGSKA (reference sequence). The CDR3: CSARVPHVGGPKNYNEQFF. The CDR3 DNA reads as TGCAGTGCTAGAGTACCCCACGTGGGGGGGCCAAAAAATTACAATGAGCAGTTCTTC.

The rearrangement joins TRBV5-1 to TRBJ2-3; D remains unclear. CDR1 and CDR2 from the germline V gene are SGHRS and YFSETQ. V shed 0 bases and J shed 4 bases, with 9 bases lying between them. This CDR3 spans 14 amino acids. In DNA form, the CDR3 reads TGCGCCAGCAGCTTGGTGGTAGAGTCAGATACGCAGTATTTT. Translating gives CASSLVVESDTQYF.

The chain uses TRBV5-1 and TRBJ1-2; a weak D match, TRBD1 (5 bases). CDR3 length: 13 residues. Germline V gene sequence: CDR1 SGHRS, CDR2 YFSETQ. V gave up 3 bases and J gave up 6 bases, with 12 bases separating them. Here the CDR3 reads CASSSPSGDGYTF. For the CDR3, the DNA is TGCGCCAGCAGCTCACCCTCGGGGGATGGCTACACCTTC.

The chain uses TRBV20-1 and TRBJ1-3, with a weak D call TRBD1 (5 bases). V was trimmed by 5 bases and J by 2 bases, leaving 10 bases between them. From germline, CDR1 is DFQATT and CDR2 SNEGSKA (reference sequence). The CDR3 has 13 residues. The CDR3 DNA reads TGCAGTGCTCTAAAGGGGACTGGAAACACCATATATTTT. This translates into CSALKGTGNTIYF.

Concerning this clonotype itself: A much more abundant neighbour one base away suggests this may be a read error. The chain has TRBV11-2 and TRBJ1-2; D gene uncertain. This CDR3 is built from 14 residues. Per the germline V gene, CDR1 is SGHAT and CDR2 is FQNNGV. The CDR3 region is CASSLVSGHYGCTF. The CDR3 region has the DNA TGTGCCAGCAGCTTAGTTTCCGGTCACTATGGCTGCACCTTC. Filled out from reference TRBV11-2 and TRBJ1-2, the complete variable domain reads EAGVAQSPRYKIIEKRQSVAFWCNPISGHATLYWYQQILGQGPKLLIQFQNNGVVDDSQLPKDRFSAERLKGVDSTLKIQPAKLEDSAVYLCASSLVSGHYGCTFGSGTRLTVV.